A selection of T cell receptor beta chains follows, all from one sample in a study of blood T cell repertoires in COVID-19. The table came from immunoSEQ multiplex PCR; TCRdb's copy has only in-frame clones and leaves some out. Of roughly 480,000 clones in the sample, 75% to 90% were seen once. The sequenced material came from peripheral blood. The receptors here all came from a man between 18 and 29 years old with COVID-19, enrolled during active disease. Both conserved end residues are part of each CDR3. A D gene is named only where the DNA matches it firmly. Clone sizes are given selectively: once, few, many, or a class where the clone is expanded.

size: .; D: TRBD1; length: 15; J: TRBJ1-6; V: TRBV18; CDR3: CASSPIGQGDSPLHF; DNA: TGTGCCAGCTCACCAATAGGACAGGGGGATTCACCCCTCCACTTT
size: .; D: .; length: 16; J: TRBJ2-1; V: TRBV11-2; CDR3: CASSPSRTPSYNEQFF; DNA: TGTGCCAGCAGCCCCTCCAGGACTCCTTCCTACAATGAGCAGTTCTTC
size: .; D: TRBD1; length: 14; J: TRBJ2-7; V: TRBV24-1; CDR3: CATSDGGQGGEQYF; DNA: TGTGCCACCAGTGATGGGGGACAGGGGGGCGAGCAGTACTTC
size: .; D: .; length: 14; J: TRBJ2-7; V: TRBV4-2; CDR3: CASSPAGRPYEQYF; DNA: TGTGCCAGCAGCCCCGCGGGCCGGCCCTACGAGCAGTACTTC
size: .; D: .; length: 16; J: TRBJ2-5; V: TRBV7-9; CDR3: CASSLARGGNQETQYF; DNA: TGTGCCAGCAGCTTAGCGAGGGGGGGGAACCAAGAGACCCAGTACTTC
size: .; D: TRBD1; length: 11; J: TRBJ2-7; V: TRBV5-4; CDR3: CATGTAYEQYF; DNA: TGTGCCACCGGGACAGCCTACGAGCAGTACTTC
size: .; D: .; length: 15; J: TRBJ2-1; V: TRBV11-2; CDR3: CASSFVQGGYNEQFF; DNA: TGTGCCAGCAGCTTTGTCCAGGGGGGATACAATGAGCAGTTCTTC
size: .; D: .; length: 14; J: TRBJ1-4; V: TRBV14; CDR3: CASSQVQDFEKLFF; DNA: TGTGCCAGCAGCCAAGTACAGGATTTTGAAAAACTGTTTTTT
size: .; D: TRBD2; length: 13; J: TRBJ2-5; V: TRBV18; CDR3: CASSPREGETQYF; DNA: TGTGCCAGCTCACCACGGGAGGGGGAGACCCAGTACTTC
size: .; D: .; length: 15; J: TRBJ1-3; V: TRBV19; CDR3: CASSPFEWPGNTIYF; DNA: TGTGCCAGTAGCCCTTTTGAATGGCCTGGAAACACCATATATTTT
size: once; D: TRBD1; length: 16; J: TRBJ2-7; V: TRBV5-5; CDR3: CASSPMVRDSSYEQYF; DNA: TGTGCCAGCAGCCCGATGGTCCGGGACAGCTCCTACGAGCAGTACTTC
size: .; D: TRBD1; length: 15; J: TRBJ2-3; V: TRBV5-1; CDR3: CASSREGQGADTQYF; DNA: TGCGCCAGCAGCCGTGAGGGACAGGGGGCAGATACGCAGTATTTT
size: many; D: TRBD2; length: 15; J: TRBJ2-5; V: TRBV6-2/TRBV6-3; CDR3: CASSYSASGSETQYF; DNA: TGTGCCAGCAGTTACTCGGCTAGCGGGAGTGAGACCCAGTACTTC
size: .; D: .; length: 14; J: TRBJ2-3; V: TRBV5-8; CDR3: CASGSGHRTDTQYF; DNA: TGTGCCAGCGGGTCGGGACACCGCACAGATACGCAGTATTTT
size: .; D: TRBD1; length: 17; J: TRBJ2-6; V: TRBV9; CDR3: CASSERDSYSGANVLTF; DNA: TGTGCCAGCAGCGAAAGGGACAGCTACTCTGGGGCCAACGTCCTGACTTTC
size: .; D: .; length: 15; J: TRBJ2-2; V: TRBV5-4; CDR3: CASSFSSTNTGELFF; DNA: TGTGCCAGCAGCTTTTCTAGTACCAACACCGGGGAGCTGTTTTTT
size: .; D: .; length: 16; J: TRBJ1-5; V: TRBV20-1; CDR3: CSASPTGHRGRQPQHF; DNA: TGCAGTGCTAGTCCTACGGGACATAGGGGACGTCAGCCCCAGCATTTT
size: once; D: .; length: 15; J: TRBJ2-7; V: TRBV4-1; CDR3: CASSHLARLQHEQYF; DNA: TGCGCCAGCAGCCATCTAGCTCGTCTACAGCACGAGCAGTACTTC
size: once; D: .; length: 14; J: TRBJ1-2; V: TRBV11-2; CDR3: CASSSYGTSGGYTF; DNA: TGTGCCAGCAGCTCCTACGGGACATCAGGTGGCTACACCTTC
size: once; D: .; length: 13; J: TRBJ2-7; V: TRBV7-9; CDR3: CASSPRTALEQYF; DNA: TGTGCCAGCAGCCCACGGACAGCTCTTGAGCAGTACTTC
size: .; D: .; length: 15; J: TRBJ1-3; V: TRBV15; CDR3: CATSPRGSSGNTIYF; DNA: TGTGCCACCAGCCCCCGCGGGTCAAGTGGAAACACCATATATTTT
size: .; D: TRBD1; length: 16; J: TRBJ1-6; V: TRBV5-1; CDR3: CASSLGGTGDSSPLHF; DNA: TGCGCCAGCAGCTTGGGGGGGACAGGGGACAGTTCACCCCTCCACTTT
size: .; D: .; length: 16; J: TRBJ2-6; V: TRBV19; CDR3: CASSSGQAGGANVLTF; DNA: TGTGCCAGTAGCAGCGGGCAGGCCGGAGGGGCCAACGTCCTGACTTTC
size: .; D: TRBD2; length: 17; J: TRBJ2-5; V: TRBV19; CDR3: CASSIAASGGADETQYF; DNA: TGTGCCAGTAGTATAGCTGCTAGCGGGGGGGCCGATGAGACCCAGTACTTC
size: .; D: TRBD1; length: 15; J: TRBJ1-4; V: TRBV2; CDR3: CASSEGDRVIEKLFF; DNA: TGTGCCAGCAGTGAAGGGGACAGGGTGATTGAAAAACTGTTTTTT
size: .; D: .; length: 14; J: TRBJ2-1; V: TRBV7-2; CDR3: CASSSMPEGNEQFF; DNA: TGTGCCAGCAGCTCAATGCCTGAGGGCAATGAGCAGTTCTTC
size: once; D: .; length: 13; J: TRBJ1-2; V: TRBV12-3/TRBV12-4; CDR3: CASNTGYLYGYTF; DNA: TGTGCCAGCAACACAGGGTACCTCTATGGCTACACCTTC
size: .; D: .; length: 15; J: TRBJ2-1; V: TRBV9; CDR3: CASSVGRGSYNEQFF; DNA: TGTGCCAGCAGCGTCGGGAGAGGCTCCTACAATGAGCAGTTCTTC
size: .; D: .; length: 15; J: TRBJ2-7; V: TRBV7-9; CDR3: CASSLDGLAYYEQYF; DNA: TGTGCCAGCAGCTTAGATGGGCTAGCGTACTACGAGCAGTACTTC
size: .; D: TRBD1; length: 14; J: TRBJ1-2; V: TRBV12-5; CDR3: CASGPGTANYGYTF; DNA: TGTGCTAGTGGTCCAGGGACAGCTAACTATGGCTACACCTTC
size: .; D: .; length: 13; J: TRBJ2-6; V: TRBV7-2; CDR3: CASSFAGANVLTF; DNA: TGTGCCAGCAGCTTCGCTGGGGCCAACGTCCTGACTTTC
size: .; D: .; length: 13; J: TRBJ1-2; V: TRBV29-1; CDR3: CSVERGRGRFYTF; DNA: TGCAGCGTTGAAAGGGGGAGAGGAAGATTCTACACCTTC
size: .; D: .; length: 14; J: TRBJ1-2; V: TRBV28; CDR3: CASSLEGRNYGYTF; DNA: TGTGCCAGCAGTTTAGAGGGCAGGAACTATGGCTACACCTTC
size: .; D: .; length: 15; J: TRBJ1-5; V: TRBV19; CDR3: CASSRGAGEGQPQHF; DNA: TGTGCCAGTAGTAGGGGGGCAGGGGAGGGTCAGCCCCAGCATTTT
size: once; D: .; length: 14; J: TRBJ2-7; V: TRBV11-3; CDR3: CASSLDGIRGEQYF; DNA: TGTGCCAGCAGCTTAGATGGCATTAGGGGCGAGCAGTACTTC
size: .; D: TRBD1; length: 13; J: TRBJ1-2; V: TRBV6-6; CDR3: CASSYSGTGIGTF; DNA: TGTGCCAGCAGTTACTCCGGGACAGGAATAGGCACCTTC
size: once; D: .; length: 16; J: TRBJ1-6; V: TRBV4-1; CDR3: CASSQGSGQGTSPLHF; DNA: TGCGCCAGCAGCCAAGGGTCGGGCCAGGGCACTTCACCCCTCCACTTT
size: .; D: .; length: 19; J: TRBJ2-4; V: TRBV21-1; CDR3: CASSKGCPGGTGDQNIQYF; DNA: TGTGCCAGCAGCAAAGGCTGCCCCGGGGGGACAGGGGATCAAAACATTCAGTACTTC
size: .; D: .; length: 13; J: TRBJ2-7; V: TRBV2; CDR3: CASSDQQIHEQYF; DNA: TGTGCCAGCAGTGATCAACAGATCCACGAGCAGTACTTC
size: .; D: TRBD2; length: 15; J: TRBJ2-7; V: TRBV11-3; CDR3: CASSHREGLLYEQYF; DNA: TGTGCCAGCAGCCACCGGGAGGGCCTCCTCTACGAGCAGTACTTC
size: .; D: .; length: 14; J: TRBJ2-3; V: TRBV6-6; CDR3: CASSSTLQMDTQYF; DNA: TGTGCCAGCAGTTCGACCCTACAGATGGATACGCAGTATTTT
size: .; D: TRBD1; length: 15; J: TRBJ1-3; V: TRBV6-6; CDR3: CASSKTGSSGNTIYF; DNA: TGTGCCAGCAGCAAGACAGGGAGCTCTGGAAACACCATATATTTT
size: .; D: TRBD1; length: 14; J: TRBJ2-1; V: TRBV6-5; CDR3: CASSYDRGPNEQFF; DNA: TGTGCCAGCAGTTACGACAGGGGGCCCAATGAGCAGTTCTTC
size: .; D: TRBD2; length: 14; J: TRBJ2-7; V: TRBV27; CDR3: CASSNSGGIYEQYF; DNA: TGTGCCAGCAGCAATAGCGGGGGGATATACGAGCAGTACTTC
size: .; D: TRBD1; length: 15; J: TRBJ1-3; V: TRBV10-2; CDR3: CASSEYRGGGNTIYF; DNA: TGCGCCAGCAGTGAGTACAGGGGAGGAGGAAACACCATATATTTT
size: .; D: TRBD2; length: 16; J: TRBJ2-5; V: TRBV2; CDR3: CASSEGREGPQETQYF; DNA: TGTGCCAGCAGTGAGGGCAGGGAGGGCCCTCAAGAGACCCAGTACTTC
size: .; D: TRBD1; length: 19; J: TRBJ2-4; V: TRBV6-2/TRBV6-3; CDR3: CASSYHRDRAVGAKNIQYF; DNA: TGTGCCAGCAGTTACCACCGGGACAGGGCTGTGGGGGCCAAAAACATTCAGTACTTC
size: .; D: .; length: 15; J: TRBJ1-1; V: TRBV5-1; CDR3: CASSLVSTANTEAFF; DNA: TGCGCCAGCAGCTTGGTATCGACAGCGAACACTGAAGCTTTCTTT
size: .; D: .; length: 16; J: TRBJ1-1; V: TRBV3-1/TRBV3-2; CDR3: CASSQDSGRANTEAFF; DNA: TGTGCCAGCAGCCAAGATTCAGGCAGGGCGAACACTGAAGCTTTCTTT
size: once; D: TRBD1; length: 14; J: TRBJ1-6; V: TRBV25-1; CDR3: CASSANRGNSPLHF; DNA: TGTGCCAGCAGCGCCAACAGGGGTAATTCACCCCTCCACTTT
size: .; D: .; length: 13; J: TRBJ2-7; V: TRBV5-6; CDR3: CASSFGSSYEQYF; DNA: TGTGCCAGCAGCTTTGGCAGCTCCTACGAGCAGTACTTC
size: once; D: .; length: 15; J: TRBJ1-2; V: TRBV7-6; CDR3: CASSLDPGGRGGYTF; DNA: TGTGCCAGCAGCTTAGACCCGGGAGGGCGGGGTGGCTACACCTTC
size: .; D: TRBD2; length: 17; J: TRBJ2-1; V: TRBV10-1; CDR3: CASSEGAGVRLGNEQFF; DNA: TGCGCCAGCAGTGAGGGGGCGGGAGTTCGGCTGGGGAATGAGCAGTTCTTC
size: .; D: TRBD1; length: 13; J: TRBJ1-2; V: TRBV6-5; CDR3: CASTRQGNYGYTF; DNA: TGTGCCAGCACCAGACAGGGGAACTATGGCTACACCTTC
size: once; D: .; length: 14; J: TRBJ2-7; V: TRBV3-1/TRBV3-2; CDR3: CASSQLRGGDEQYF; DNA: TGTGCCAGCAGCCAGTTGAGGGGAGGTGACGAGCAGTACTTC
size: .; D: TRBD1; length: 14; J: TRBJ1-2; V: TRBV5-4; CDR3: CASSRTGSDYGYTF; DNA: TGTGCCAGCAGCCGGACAGGGAGTGACTATGGCTACACCTTC
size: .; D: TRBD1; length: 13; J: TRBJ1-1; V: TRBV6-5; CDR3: CASRSRDSRKAFF; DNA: TGTGCCAGCAGATCCCGGGACAGTCGCAAAGCTTTCTTT
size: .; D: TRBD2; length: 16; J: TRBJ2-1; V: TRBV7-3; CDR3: CASSTGTSGMHNEQFF; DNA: TGTGCCAGCAGCACCGGGACTAGCGGGATGCACAATGAGCAGTTCTTC
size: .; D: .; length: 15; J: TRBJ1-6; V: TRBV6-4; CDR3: CASSETENYNSPLHF; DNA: TGTGCCAGCAGTGAGACAGAGAATTATAATTCACCCCTCCACTTT